The present TCR beta chain was sequenced within a study of a mutant IDH1 vaccine in newly diagnosed glioma (dated by TCRdb to the early 2020s). With regard to the full study: Across visits V03 through V10, patients got a total of eight vaccinations, given in weeks 1, 3, 5, 7, 11, 15, 19 and 23. Prior to enrollment, standard therapy consisting of radiotherapy alone, temozolomide alone, or radiochemotherapy with temozolomide had been administered to patients, with the combination being received by most patients. Peripheral blood samples were drawn at six visits, namely V03 (baseline), V05, V07, V10, V12 and V13. In the chemotherapy-containing groups, vaccination started alongside temozolomide cycles, whereas in patients who had radiotherapy alone it started 4-6 weeks after radiotherapy. Of the 32 treated patients, around 62% were male and 37.5% were female, and the mean age was 40.4 years. Longitudinal TCRB deep sequencing was done for 25 to 30 treated patients, wherever samples were available for exploratory analyses. The research as a whole found: PBMC samples for TCRB deep sequencing were selected based on availability. It was noted by the authors that analyses of patient blood samples could not be reproduced owing to sample limitations. Pseudoprogression seemed to be unrelated to changes in the top peripheral T cell clonotypes found by TCRB sequencing. Across multiple MHC alleles, vaccine-induced immune responses were seen in 85% to 95% of patients.

This specimen's time point label, interpreted: week 11, during vaccination. Each vaccine dose, consisting of 300 ug of a 20-mer mutant IDH1 peptide in Montanide, was administered subcutaneously with topical imiquimod. The donors had newly diagnosed IDH1-mutant astrocytomas of WHO grade 3 or 4 that showed loss of nuclear ATRX. The samples were drawn from NOA16, a multicentre, single-arm, open-label phase I trial in Germany that tested a mutant IDH1 peptide vaccine in humans for the first time. Genomic DNA for TCRB sequencing was extracted from EDTA blood using the DNeasy Blood and Tissue Kit. Library prep was done by the immunoSEQ multiplex PCR assay. The hsTCRB Kit was used according to the manufacturer's protocol to amplify rearranged TCR beta chain sequences. Sequencing of TCRB libraries was carried out on an Illumina MiSeq. The paper's processing steps were these. The proprietary platform of the kit vendor was used for demultiplexing, trimming and gene mapping. Not all clones reach the TCRdb copy of this immuneACCESS table, which keeps in-frame sequences only. Checked studies attribute under half of the gap to unresolved V genes and leave the rest unexplained. That table supplies the V and J calls and clone size; D and trimming were determined from the DNA. The sample records over 55,000 clones, 84% of which are singletons. The ten largest clonotypes hold around 3.5% of the sample.

To note about this clone: Its antigen has not been determined. No much larger clone exists at a distance of one base, and base qualities are not known.

The material was PBMCs, obtained from a glioma patient whose treatment included an IDH1 peptide vaccine. This clonotype was obtained from a young man with glioma.

The CDR3 region: CASSPFLGGTGDNEQFF. The DNA is TGTGCCAGCAGCCCATTTCTTGGCGGGACAGGGGACAATGAGCAGTTCTTC. The chain uses TRBV7-6 and TRBJ2-1, with 10 middle bases fitting TRBD1. CDR1 is given as SGHVS and CDR2 as FNYEAQ, both from the germline V gene. V ends up 5 bases short and J 5 bases short, with an unmatched junction base count of 12. The CDR3 runs 17 amino acids, cysteine and phenylalanine included. The only DNA kept is the CDR3, 51 bases in frame from the first base.